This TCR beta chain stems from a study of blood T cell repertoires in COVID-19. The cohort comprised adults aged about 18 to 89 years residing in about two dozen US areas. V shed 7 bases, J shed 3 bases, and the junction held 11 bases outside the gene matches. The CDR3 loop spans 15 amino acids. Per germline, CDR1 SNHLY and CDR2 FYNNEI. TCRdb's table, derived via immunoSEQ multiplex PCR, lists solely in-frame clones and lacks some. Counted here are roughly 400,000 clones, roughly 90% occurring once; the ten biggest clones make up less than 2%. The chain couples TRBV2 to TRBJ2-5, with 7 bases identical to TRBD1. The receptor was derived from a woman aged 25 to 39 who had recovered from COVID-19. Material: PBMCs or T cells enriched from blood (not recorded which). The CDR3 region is CASTKDGTEEETQYF. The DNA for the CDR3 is TGTGCCAGCACCAAGGACGGGACAGAAGAAGAGACCCAGTACTTC.